The sequence of this T cell receptor (beta chain) was determined in a study of cytomegalovirus exposure and HLA in healthy donors. Study-level findings and limits: Under in vitro conditions, three CMV-associated chains were confirmed as specific for CMV antigens. It was reportedly the case that the classifier diagnosed cytomegalovirus status with high specificity and sensitivity.

This CDR3 is 12 amino acids long. Germline-derived CDR1 and CDR2 are GTSNPN and SVGIG (reference sequence). The V end lost 7 bases, the J end lost 2 bases, and 12 bases lay between the germline ends. The study ran its PCR with 60 Vbeta and 13 Jbeta primers. Assay used: immunoSEQ multiplex PCR; TCRdb lists only in-frame clones, some missing. The sample records about 160,000 clones, 82% being singletons. Turning to this clone: Its antigen is still unknown.

The sequence was obtained from a girl aged 10-17 years in good health and CMV-seropositive. The chain links TRBV30 to TRBJ2-7; D is perhaps TRBD1 (6 bases). The sequenced sample was PBMCs. CDR3 sequence reads: CAFRDIAYEQYF. The CDR3 nucleotides are TGTGCCTTCCGGGACATTGCCTACGAGCAGTACTTC.